These 29 T cell receptor beta chains were sequenced from one sample in a study of blood T cells in healthy people across ages. With a J-beta primer mix and a sample-barcoded 5' primer, a second PCR ran about 6 to 11 cycles. TCRdb re-called the 5' RACE reads with MiXCR, one entry per CDR3 protein. The sample shows around 650,000 distinct CDR3 sequences, over 40% of them seen only once. Specimen: blood. These receptors came from a man older than 75 in good health.

V is TRBV3-1 and J is TRBJ1-1; TRBD1 agrees at 7 bases. The germline CDR1 and CDR2 sequences are LGHDT and YNNKEL (reference sequence). J lost 6 bases, V lost 5 bases, and 15 bases had no gene match. The CDR3 has 16 amino acids. The CDR3: CASSFRQGFPPPEAFF. CDR3 in DNA: TGTGCCAGCAGCTTCCGACAGGGTTTCCCCCCTCCTGAAGCTTTCTTT. The variable domain in full, completed from reference TRBV3-1 and TRBJ1-1, reads DTAVSQTPKYLVTQMGNDKSIKCEQNLGHDTMYWYKQDSKKFLKIMFSYNNKELIINETVPNRFSPKSPDKAHLNLHINSLELGDSAVYFCASSFRQGFPPPEAFFGQGTRLTVV.

This clonotype has a handful of counts. The chain recombines TRBV7-2 with TRBJ2-3; 9 nucleotides agree with TRBD1. The germline V gene encodes CDR1 SGHTA and CDR2 FQGNSA. This CDR3 is built from 15 residues. The J segment lost 4 bases and the V segment lost 1 base, leaving 3 bases of the junction unmatched. In DNA form, the CDR3 reads TGTGCCAGCAGCTTAGGGACAGGGGAAGCAGATACGCAGTATTTT. Its translation is CASSLGTGEADTQYF.

The chain employs TRBV5-1 and TRBJ2-1; D unresolved. The V gene's germline CDR1 is SGHRS and CDR2 YFSETQ. This CDR3 comprises 13 residues. V lost 7 bases and J 1 base, leaving 9 bases between the germline ends. Here the CDR3 DNA reads TGCGCCAGCCAACCGCTGTCCTACAATGAGCAGTTCTTC. It codes for CASQPLSYNEQFF.

This rearrangement joins TRBV6-1 to TRBJ2-1; the D is unclear. The CDR3 runs to 12 residues. V was cut by 4 bases and J by 5 bases, with 6 bases left in between. The germline V gene has CDR1 MNHNS and CDR2 SASEGT. CDR3 amino acids: CASSVPDNEQFF. CDR3 coding DNA: TGTGCCAGCAGTGTTCCGGACAATGAGCAGTTCTTC.

The J gene is TRBJ2-5, the V gene TRBV29-1; 15 bases map to TRBD2. V lost 5 bases, J lost 5 bases, and 6 bases stayed unmatched. Germline CDR1 is SQVTM and CDR2 is ANQGSEA. The CDR3 covers 15 residues. CDR3 nucleotide sequence: TGCAGCGTTTCGGGACTAGCGGGGGGTGGCGAGACCCAGTACTTC. Amino acid sequence: CSVSGLAGGGETQYF. Combining the CDR3 with reference TRBV29-1 and TRBJ2-5 gives the whole variable domain SAVISQKPSRDICQRGTSLTIQCQVDSQVTMMFWYRQQPGQSLTLIATANQGSEATYESGFVIDKFPISRPNLTFSTLTVSNMSPEDSSIYLCSVSGLAGGGETQYFGPGTRLLVL.

The rearrangement uses TRBV11-2 and TRBJ2-4, with 10 bases aligning to TRBD2. Unmatched junction bases numbered 6, after V lost 1 base and J lost 0 bases. This CDR3 is 18 amino acids long. The V gene's germline CDR1 is SGHAT and CDR2 FQNNGV. CDR3 DNA sequence: TGTGCCAGCAGCTTAGGTGTTAGCGGGAGGCTAGCCAAAAACATTCAGTACTTC. Protein: CASSLGVSGRLAKNIQYF. The full variable domain, completed using reference TRBV11-2 and TRBJ2-4, is EAGVAQSPRYKIIEKRQSVAFWCNPISGHATLYWYQQILGQGPKLLIQFQNNGVVDDSQLPKDRFSAERLKGVDSTLKIQPAKLEDSAVYLCASSLGVSGRLAKNIQYFGAGTRLSVL.

This clonotype was seen more than once but under ten times. The genes are TRBV6-5 and TRBJ2-1; TRBD1 aligns across 9 bases. After removal of 6 bases from V and 5 bases from J, the junction contained 5 bases not matched to a gene. Germline loops: CDR1 MNHEY, CDR2 SVGAGI. The CDR3 loop spans 14 amino acids. CDR3 sequence reads: CASRDRGLNNEQFF. DNA of the CDR3: TGTGCCAGCAGGGACAGGGGCCTGAACAATGAGCAGTTCTTC.

This clonotype appeared a few times. The chain combines TRBV20-1 with TRBJ2-1, with TRBD1 matching 10 bases. With V trimmed by 3 bases and J by 4 bases, 9 bases remained unmatched. The CDR3 has 16 residues. In germline, CDR1 is DFQATT, CDR2 SNEGSKA (reference sequence). This CDR3 reads CSASHPGQGFYNEQFF. The CDR3 DNA sequence: TGCAGTGCTAGTCACCCGGGACAGGGGTTTTACAATGAGCAGTTCTTC.

The rearrangement joins TRBV29-1 to TRBJ2-7, with TRBD1 identical over 7 bases. J was trimmed by 6 bases and V by 8 bases; bases with no gene match: 7. CDR3 size: 11 residues. Germline CDR1 reads SQVTM; CDR2 reads ANQGSEA. The CDR3 region has the DNA TGCAGCCCAAGGACAGGCTGCGAGCAGTACTTC. As protein: CSPRTGCEQYF.

The chain has TRBV4-3 and TRBJ1-1; 7 positions match TRBD1. Germline V gives CDR1 LGHNA, CDR2 YSLEER. The CDR3 runs to 15 residues. The ends lost 1 base at V and 6 bases at J; junction bases unmatched: 8. CDR3 DNA sequence: TGCGCCAGCAGCCAAGGTTCTTTCGGACAGGCTGAAGCTTTCTTT. This translates into CASSQGSFGQAEAFF.

This clonotype came up a few times. The V gene is TRBV12-3 or TRBV12-4, the J gene TRBJ2-1; tentatively, D is TRBD2 (5 bases). V dropped 10 bases and J dropped 0 bases, with 16 bases sitting between them. This CDR3 contains 15 residues. The CDR3 region is CATLRGGRSYNEQFF. For the CDR3, the DNA is TGTGCCACCCTGCGCGGAGGTCGCTCCTACAATGAGCAGTTCTTC.

V is TRBV7-9 and J is TRBJ1-4; unclear D gene. V shed 4 bases and J shed 5 bases, with 17 bases lying between them. Germline V lookup: CDR1 SEHNR, CDR2 FQNEAQ (reference sequence). The CDR3 is 16 amino acids. The CDR3 DNA reads as TGTGCCAGCAGCTACGGAGTGGGCACGGAAAATGAAAAACTGTTTTTT. It specifies CASSYGVGTENEKLFF.

The rearrangement joins TRBV2 to TRBJ2-7; the match to TRBD2 covers 8 bases. Germline lookup yields CDR1 SNHLY and CDR2 FYNNEI. The CDR3 has 15 residues. Trimming took 2 bases from V and 2 from J; bases not matched to a gene: 5. The CDR3 loop is CASSEMASGPYEQYF. DNA of the CDR3: TGTGCCAGCAGTGAAATGGCTAGCGGGCCCTACGAGCAGTACTTC.

The chain carries TRBV4-3 and TRBJ2-7; 8 bases match TRBD1. This CDR3 is built from 15 residues. V was pared by 1 base and J by 2 bases, with 4 bases of the junction left unmatched. The V gene's germline CDR1 is LGHNA and CDR2 YSLEER. The CDR3 reads CASSQGRDRTYEQYF. CDR3 nucleotides: TGCGCCAGCAGCCAAGGTCGGGACAGGACCTACGAGCAGTACTTC.

V is TRBV9 and J is TRBJ2-5; TRBD2 matches 15 bases. This CDR3 spans 16 amino acids. The germline CDR1 and CDR2 sequences are SGDLS and YYNGEE. Germline trimming cut 4 bases from V and 7 bases from J; bases unmatched to any gene: 8. The CDR3 loop is CASSLGLAGGSGTQYF. Here the CDR3 DNA reads TGTGCCAGCAGCCTGGGACTAGCGGGGGGTTCGGGGACCCAGTACTTC.

This clonotype occurred a few times. This sequence joins TRBV24-1 and TRBJ2-7; no clear D. This CDR3 region has 13 residues. CDR1 is KGHDR and CDR2 is SFDVKD in the germline V gene. Trimming removed 5 bases at V and 6 bases at J, with 13 bases between. The DNA of the CDR3 is TGTGCCACCAGTGCGAAGAGTTGGGGCGAGCAGTACTTC. Its protein product is CATSAKSWGEQYF.

This chain uses TRBV5-1 with TRBJ2-3; D remains unclear. The CDR3 spans 14 residues. The germline CDR1 and CDR2 sequences are SGHRS and YFSETQ. With 5 bases removed from V and 0 bases from J, the gap between germline ends came to 10 bases. The CDR3 DNA sequence: TGCGCCAGCAGACACGACGGAAGCACAGATACGCAGTATTTT. Translation: CASRHDGSTDTQYF.

This clonotype came up many times. The J gene is TRBJ1-4, the V gene TRBV4-3; D is uncertain. Germline assignment: CDR1 LGHNA and CDR2 YSLEER. Trimming removed 0 bases at V and 0 bases at J, with 5 bases between. CDR3 size: 15 residues. The DNA for the CDR3 is TGCGCCAGCAGCCAAGAGCTAGCAACTAATGAAAAACTGTTTTTT. It specifies CASSQELATNEKLFF.

This clonotype was seen just once. Compared with germline, one end of the junction differs, possibly owing to a read error. This sequence joins TRBV20-1 and TRBJ2-3; no reliable D call. Germline values: CDR1 DFQATT, CDR2 SNEGSKA (reference sequence). The CDR3 runs 12 residues. The chain's CDR3 is CSAVAGADTLYF. CDR3 DNA sequence: TGCAGTGCGGTAGCCGGAGCAGATACGCTGTATTTT.

The chain joins TRBV6-5 to TRBJ2-1; no firm D call. The CDR3 extends over 15 amino acids. V lost 5 bases and J lost 1, with 12 bases in between. In germline, CDR1 is MNHEY, CDR2 SVGAGI. CDR3 nucleotide sequence: TGTGCCAGCAGTCCTACTTGGGTTTCCTACAATGAGCAGTTCTTC. It yields the protein CASSPTWVSYNEQFF.

This clonotype was counted at least ten times. The chain has TRBV7-3 and TRBJ2-2, with D hard to call. The ends were cut back, 2 bases at V and 3 bases at J, with 4 bases in the middle. This CDR3 has 13 amino acids. CDR1 is SGHTA, CDR2 FQGTGA, per germline. The CDR3 sequence: CASSLDDTGELFF. CDR3 coding DNA: TGTGCCAGCAGCTTAGACGACACCGGGGAGCTGTTTTTT.

This chain links TRBV6-5 with TRBJ2-5; the D is unclear. Trimming stripped 6 bases from V and 4 bases from J, with 21 bases between. Germline-derived CDR1 and CDR2 are MNHEY and SVGAGI. This CDR3 is 16 amino acids long. CDR3 in DNA: TGTGCCAGCAGCTACCCTCCCAGTACCATGGGAGAGACCCAGTACTTC. Amino acid sequence: CASSYPPSTMGETQYF.

This clonotype has only a few counts. This rearrangement joins TRBV20-1 to TRBJ1-5; D is possibly TRBD1 (5 bases). V gave up 6 bases and J gave up 5 bases, with 11 bases separating them. Per germline, CDR1 DFQATT and CDR2 SNEGSKA (reference sequence). The length of the CDR3 is 12 residues. The DNA for the CDR3 is TGCAGTGCCCTACGAGGGGATCAGCCCCAGCATTTT. Translated: CSALRGDQPQHF.

The chain couples TRBV6-1 to TRBJ2-1, with D perhaps matching TRBD2 (6 bases). CDR3 length: 14 amino acids. Per germline, CDR1 MNHNS and CDR2 SASEGT. The V and J ends lost 7 bases and 2 bases respectively, with 12 bases between them. CDR3 loop: CASMVGGAYNEQFF. DNA of the CDR3: TGTGCCAGCATGGTGGGGGGAGCCTACAATGAGCAGTTCTTC.

The chain employs TRBV5-5 and TRBJ2-7; D gene unclear. The CDR3 length is 15 residues. V was cut by 9 bases and J by 4 bases, with 23 bases left in between. CDR1 is SGHKS, CDR2 YYEKEE, per germline (reference sequence). CDR3 amino acids: CATRSWRTGPYEQYF. The CDR3 region has the DNA TGTGCCACAAGGTCCTGGCGGACCGGGCCTTACGAGCAGTACTTC.

This clonotype was seen repeatedly, ten times or more. The chain is built from TRBV9 and TRBJ2-1; TRBD1 is a possible D gene (5 bases). The CDR3 is made up of 17 amino acids. Trimming left V 1 base short and J 6 bases short, with 20 bases between. The germline V gene encodes CDR1 SGDLS and CDR2 YYNGEE. CDR3: CASSVQGGSTAINEQFF. The CDR3 region has the DNA TGTGCCAGCAGCGTACAGGGTGGGTCCACCGCGATCAATGAGCAGTTCTTC.

V and J are TRBV3-1 and TRBJ2-5, with D unresolved. The CDR3 loop spans 13 amino acids. Per germline, CDR1 LGHDT and CDR2 YNNKEL (reference sequence). Trimming removed 1 base at V and 6 bases at J, with 9 bases between. Written as DNA, the CDR3 is TGTGCCAGCAGCCAAGTGCTCAGTCAGACCCAGTACTTC. It specifies CASSQVLSQTQYF.

Only a few counts were recorded for this clonotype. V usage is TRBV4-1 and J usage is TRBJ1-1; the match to TRBD1 covers 7 bases. Germline V gives CDR1 MGHRA, CDR2 YSYEKL. V was clipped by 0 bases and J by 7 bases; unmatched bases: 8. The CDR3 covers 15 residues. CDR3 sequence (DNA): TGCGCCAGCAGCCAAGATTTCCTATACAGGGGTGAAGCTTTCTTT. Encoded protein: CASSQDFLYRGEAFF.

This rearrangement joins TRBV27 to TRBJ2-1; the match to TRBD1 covers 9 bases. V dropped 6 bases and J dropped 8; count of bases not matched to a gene: 8. Germline values: CDR1 MNHEY, CDR2 SMNVEV (reference sequence). The CDR3 totals 14 residues. The CDR3, as DNA: TGTGCCAGCAGACCTCGGACAGGGGTATATGAGCAGTTCTTC. It translates to CASRPRTGVYEQFF.